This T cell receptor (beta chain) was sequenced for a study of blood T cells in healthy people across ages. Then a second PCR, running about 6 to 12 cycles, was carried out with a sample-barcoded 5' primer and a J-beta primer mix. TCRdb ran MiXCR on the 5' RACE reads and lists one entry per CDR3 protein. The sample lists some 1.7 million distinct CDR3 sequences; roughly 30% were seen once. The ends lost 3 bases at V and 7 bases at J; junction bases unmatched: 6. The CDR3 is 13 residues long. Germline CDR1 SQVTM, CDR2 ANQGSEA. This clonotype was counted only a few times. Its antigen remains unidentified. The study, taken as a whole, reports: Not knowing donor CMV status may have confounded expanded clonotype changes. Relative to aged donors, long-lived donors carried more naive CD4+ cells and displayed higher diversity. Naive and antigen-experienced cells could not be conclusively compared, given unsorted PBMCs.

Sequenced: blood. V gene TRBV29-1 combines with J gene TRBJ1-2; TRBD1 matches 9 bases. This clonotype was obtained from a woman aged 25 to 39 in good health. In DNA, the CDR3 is TGCAGCGTTGAGCTTGGACAGGGGTTTGGCTACACCTTC. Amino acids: CSVELGQGFGYTF. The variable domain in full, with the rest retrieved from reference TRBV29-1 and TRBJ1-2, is SAVISQKPSRDICQRGTSLTIQCQVDSQVTMMFWYRQQPGQSLTLIATANQGSEATYESGFVIDKFPISRPNLTFSTLTVSNMSPEDSSIYLCSVELGQGFGYTFGSGTRLTVV.